The entry below gives a single T cell receptor (beta chain) sequence along with its context. Purified naive CD4+ T cells were depleted of CD25+ Tregs. The CDR3 has 16 residues. The germline V and J ends were trimmed by 6 bases and 1 base, with 18 bases remaining between them. TCRdb reprocessed the 5' RACE reads with MiXCR, giving one entry per CDR3 protein. The table records fewer than 60,000 distinct CDR3 sequences, around 26% of them present only once. This TCR was sampled from a female donor with breast cancer. This chain uses TRBV12-3 or TRBV12-4 with TRBJ1-2; D is undetermined. The specimen was naive CD4+ T cells sorted from blood. Documented subset: naive CD4+ T cells, CD4+CD45RA+CD25-. In nucleotides, the CDR3 is TGTGCCAGCAGGCCCGACCAACAGACTTTTAACTATGGCTACACCTTC. Encoded protein: CASRPDQQTFNYGYTF.